Listed here are 19 T cell receptor beta chains from one sample, sequenced in a study of T cells after yellow fever vaccination. Via MiXCR, TCRdb re-called the 5' RACE reads, giving one row per CDR3 protein. The sample has around 600,000 distinct CDR3 sequences, 9% to 15% seen once. The sample was PBMCs, taken on the day of the yellow fever booster vaccination. The receptors were gathered from a man in his thirties or forties who received the YFV17D yellow fever vaccine.

This clonotype occurred many times. This chain uses TRBV7-2 with TRBJ1-5; 8 nucleotides agree with TRBD1. This CDR3 is 13 amino acids long. J lost 5 bases, V lost 4 bases, and 1 base had no gene match. CDR1 SGHTA and CDR2 FQGNSA come from the germline V gene. The CDR3 DNA reads as TGTGCCAGCAGCTACAGGGGGGATCAGCCCCAGCATTTT. It is translated as CASSYRGDQPQHF.

This clonotype has just a few counts. The CDR3 coding sequence is TGTGCCAGCAGTACGTACAGGGCTGGGGCCAACGTCCTGACTTTC. It specifies CASSTYRAGANVLTF. This chain connects TRBV28 to TRBJ2-6; a weak D match, TRBD1 (6 bases). The germline CDR1 and CDR2 sequences are MDHEN and SYDVKM. The V end was cut by 5 bases, the J end by 2 bases, with 10 bases between. This CDR3 region has 15 residues.

This clonotype was seen a few times. The V gene is TRBV5-1, the J gene TRBJ2-5; weak D call: TRBD2 (5 bases). CDR1 and CDR2 from the germline V gene are SGHRS and YFSETQ. Trimming took 4 bases from V and 5 from J, leaving 15 bases between them. CDR3 size: 14 residues. The CDR3 DNA reads as TGCGCCAGCAGCCCCGCGGGCCCGCGGGAGACCCAGTACTTC. It yields the protein CASSPAGPRETQYF.

There are a few counts of this clonotype. The V gene is TRBV11-3, the J gene TRBJ2-1, with TRBD1 as a possible D gene (5 bases). Trimming removed 5 bases at V and 8 bases at J, with 13 bases between. Germline V gives CDR1 SGHNT, CDR2 YENEEA. The CDR3 consists of 13 residues. Written as DNA, the CDR3 is TGTGCCAGCAGCAACTCAGGGATCGATGAGCAGTTCTTC. It is translated as CASSNSGIDEQFF.

This clonotype was recorded many times. The chain links TRBV20-1 to TRBJ2-3; no firm D call. The V end was cut by 6 bases, the J end by 0 bases, with 4 bases between. The CDR3 has 11 amino acids. Germline V lookup: CDR1 DFQATT, CDR2 SNEGSKA (reference sequence). CDR3 sequence (DNA): TGCAGTGCCGTTAGCACAGATACGCAGTATTTT. It translates to CSAVSTDTQYF.

J is TRBJ2-2 and V is TRBV4-3, with TRBD2 matching over 7 bases. The CDR3 totals 16 residues. J gave up 4 bases and V 0 bases, and 5 bases lay outside the gene matches. Germline values: CDR1 LGHNA, CDR2 YSLEER. In DNA, the CDR3 is TGCGCCAGCAGCCAAGATCCAGCGGGACCCACCGGGGAGCTGTTTTTT. Translation: CASSQDPAGPTGELFF.

This clonotype has only a few counts. Its ends do not fully match the called genes, so a read error is possible. V and J are TRBV7-2 and TRBJ2-1; 7 bases agree with TRBD2. Germline V gives CDR1 SGHTA, CDR2 FQGNSA. There are 14 residues in the CDR3. CDR3 bases: TGTGCCAGCAGCCTGACTAGCTCCCACAATGAGCAGTTCTTC. Encoded protein: CASSLTSSHNEQFF.

This clonotype came up many times. The rearrangement joins TRBV5-1 to TRBJ2-3; D is undetermined. This CDR3 has 14 residues. Per the germline V gene, CDR1 is SGHRS and CDR2 is YFSETQ. V gave up 1 base and J gave up 3 bases, with 9 bases separating them. CDR3: CASSLNGQTDTQYF. The CDR3 DNA follows: TGCGCCAGCAGCTTGAACGGTCAGACAGATACGCAGTATTTT.

The CDR3 sequence is CSARGLAGPRLGGFVYNEQFF. The CDR3 region has the DNA TGCAGTGCTAGAGGGTTGGCGGGACCCCGGCTCGGCGGGTTTGTCTACAATGAGCAGTTCTTC. The chain couples TRBV20-1 to TRBJ2-1; TRBD2 might be the D (6 bases). Between the trimmed V and J ends, which lost 1 base and 3 bases, there was a span of 31 bases. The germline V gene has CDR1 DFQATT and CDR2 SNEGSKA (reference sequence). CDR3 size: 21 residues.

The genes are TRBV12-3 or TRBV12-4 and TRBJ1-1, with unresolved D. The CDR3 has 14 residues. V was cut by 2 bases and J by 2 bases, with 9 bases left in between. CDR3 coding DNA: TGTGCCAGCAGTTTAAGCGAGGGAAACACTGAAGCTTTCTTT. Amino acids: CASSLSEGNTEAFF.

This chain connects TRBV7-3 to TRBJ2-1; 8 bases are a match to TRBD2. Unmatched junction bases numbered 12, after V lost 4 bases and J lost 4 bases. CDR1 and CDR2 (germline): SGHTA, FQGTGA. The CDR3 is 17 amino acids. CDR3 nucleotide sequence: TGTGCCAGCAGCTCCGGTGGCCGGGGGGGGGCATACAATGAGCAGTTCTTC. Amino acid sequence: CASSSGGRGGAYNEQFF. Full variable domain (missing parts from reference TRBV7-3 and TRBJ2-1): GAGVSQTPSNKVTEKGKYVELRCDPISGHTALYWYRQSLGQGPEFLIYFQGTGAADDSGLPNDRFFAVRPEGSVSTLKIQRTERGDSAVYLCASSSGGRGGAYNEQFFGPGTRLTVL.

The chain joins TRBV29-1 to TRBJ2-3; no reliable D call. This CDR3 contains 15 residues. Trimming pared 5 bases from V and 4 bases from J, leaving 19 bases between. Germline CDR1 SQVTM, CDR2 ANQGSEA. For the CDR3, the DNA is TGCAGCGTTCCCCCTAGTTCGGGTTTCGCAGATACGCAGTATTTT. Encoded protein: CSVPPSSGFADTQYF.

The chain is built from TRBV14 and TRBJ2-2; D remains unclear. The V gene lost 2 bases and the J gene lost 6 bases, with 7 bases spanning the gap. The CDR3 has 13 residues. The germline V gene has CDR1 SGHDN and CDR2 FVKESK. The CDR3 reads CASSQQFSGELFF. For the CDR3, the DNA is TGTGCCAGCAGCCAACAATTTTCCGGGGAGCTGTTTTTT.

This clonotype occurred a few times. The chain has TRBV7-9 and TRBJ1-4; D unclear. Germline CDR1 reads SEHNR; CDR2 reads FQNEAQ (reference sequence). The CDR3 loop spans 15 amino acids. Trimming pared 6 bases from V and 8 bases from J, leaving 19 bases between. The CDR3 loop is CASRLDGNVWEKLFF. CDR3 nucleotide sequence: TGTGCCAGCAGACTGGACGGCAATGTTTGGGAAAAACTGTTTTTT.

This clonotype was seen a handful of times. The V call is TRBV7-2, the J call TRBJ2-5; no clear D gene. The CDR3 sequence is 13 residues long. V gave up 2 bases and J gave up 5 bases, with 9 bases separating them. From germline, CDR1 is SGHTA and CDR2 FQGNSA. This CDR3 is CASSLSVLETQYF. For the CDR3, the DNA is TGTGCCAGCAGCTTATCTGTTCTGGAGACCCAGTACTTC.

The chain links TRBV7-2 to TRBJ1-2, with D uncertain. V gave up 1 base and J gave up 6 bases, with 9 bases separating them. The CDR3 consists of 13 residues. Germline CDR1 SGHTA, CDR2 FQGNSA. CDR3 bases: TGTGCCAGCAGCTTAGGCTCCGCGGATGGCTACACCTTC. Protein product: CASSLGSADGYTF.

This clonotype was seen only a few times. J is TRBJ2-3 and V is TRBV14; TRBD1 might be the D (6 bases). The CDR3 is 18 residues long. V was pared by 3 bases and J by 2 bases, with 21 bases between. The germline gives CDR1 SGHDN, CDR2 FVKESK. The CDR3 reads CASSHWTQGRVPTDTQYF. CDR3 DNA: TGTGCCAGCAGCCATTGGACCCAGGGGCGAGTCCCCACAGATACGCAGTATTTT.

The sample holds a few counts of this clonotype. The chain has TRBV20-1 and TRBJ1-2, with 7 bases lining up with TRBD1. The CDR3 length is 14 residues. V lost 2 bases, J lost 7 bases, and 10 bases stayed unmatched. Germline-derived CDR1 and CDR2 are DFQATT and SNEGSKA (reference sequence). The CDR3 region is CSARPDRAPVGYTF. The CDR3 region has the DNA TGCAGTGCTAGACCCGACAGGGCGCCTGTTGGCTACACCTTC.

The sample holds many counts of this clonotype. V gene TRBV7-2 combines with J gene TRBJ2-7; D is possibly TRBD2 (5 bases). The length of the CDR3 is 11 residues. Looked up from germline, CDR1 is SGHTA and CDR2 is FQGNSA. V gave up 10 bases and J gave up 4 bases, with 11 bases separating them. The CDR3 DNA follows: TGTGCCACCGGGGAGCTTTACGAGCAGTACTTC. Protein: CATGELYEQYF.